This is a list of T cell receptor beta chains from one sample in a study of human T cells and chemical hapten exposure. MiXCR was run by TCRdb on the 5' RACE reads, yielding one entry per CDR3 protein. The sample holds about 140,000 distinct CDR3 sequences, around 4.1% seen once. The receptors shown here come from a female donor in good health. The CDR3 runs from the conserved cysteine through the conserved F or W. D genes are given only for firm matches. Some rows have no size entry. The others give once, few or many, or a class for an expanded clone.

CDR3 protein	CDR3 DNA	V gene	D gene	clone size	J gene
CASSLTHGGAEAFF	TGTGCCAGCAGCTTAACTCACGGGGGGGCTGAAGCTTTCTTT	TRBV5-6	-	many	TRBJ1-1
CASSLWTVTDTQYF	TGTGCCAGCAGCTTATGGACAGTTACAGATACGCAGTATTTT	TRBV7-9	-	many	TRBJ2-3
CSARDRRQNTNTGELFF	TGCAGTGCTAGAGATCGTCGACAGAATACGAACACCGGGGAGCTGTTTTTT	TRBV20-1	-	many	TRBJ2-2
CASSLVAGGPHTGELFF	TGTGCCAGCAGCTTGGTCGCGGGGGGGCCCCACACCGGGGAGCTGTTTTTT	TRBV5-4	TRBD2	-	TRBJ2-2
CASSYSKSGYEQYF	TGTGCCAGCAGTTACTCGAAGTCGGGTTACGAGCAGTACTTC	TRBV6-5	-	many	TRBJ2-7
CASSLGSGGYTEAFF	TGTGCCAGCAGCTTAGGCTCTGGGGGATACACTGAAGCTTTCTTT	TRBV7-8	-	many	TRBJ1-1
CASSAGAGEPQPQHF	TGTGCCAGCAGTGCCGGAGCAGGGGAGCCTCAGCCCCAGCATTTT	TRBV2	-	many	TRBJ1-5
CASSTGATGTGALHF	TGTGCCAGCTCCACCGGGGCAACCGGGACAGGGGCCCTCCACTTT	TRBV18	TRBD1	many	TRBJ1-6
CASSPEGPSGNTIYF	TGTGCCAGCTCACCGGAGGGCCCCTCTGGAAACACCATATATTTT	TRBV18	-	many	TRBJ1-3
CASSLGRSGFSGANVLTF	TGCGCCAGCAGCTTAGGTCGTAGCGGATTCTCTGGGGCCAACGTCCTGACTTTC	TRBV5-1	-	many	TRBJ2-6
CASSRGENTEAFF	TGTGCCAGCAGTCGCGGGGAGAACACTGAAGCTTTCTTT	TRBV6-2/TRBV6-3	-	many	TRBJ1-1
CASTLGRTGDSPLHF	TGTGCCAGCACTCTCGGACGGACCGGGGATTCACCCCTCCACTTT	TRBV2	-	many	TRBJ1-6
CASSPDSLGTDTQYF	TGTGCCAGCAGCCCGGACAGTCTCGGCACAGATACGCAGTATTTT	TRBV7-2	-	many	TRBJ2-3
CASSSLFQETQYF	TGCGCCAGCAGCTCCCTTTTTCAAGAGACCCAGTACTTC	TRBV5-1	-	many	TRBJ2-5
CASSIWGVGTGELFF	TGTGCCAGCAGTATCTGGGGGGTCGGCACCGGGGAGCTGTTTTTT	TRBV7-2	-	many	TRBJ2-2
CASRYGTGLSGNTIYF	TGTGCCAGCAGATATGGGACAGGGCTTTCTGGAAACACCATATATTTT	TRBV12-3/TRBV12-4	TRBD1	many	TRBJ1-3
CASSLGPEGVGYEQYF	TGCGCCAGCAGCTTGGGACCCGAGGGGGTTGGCTACGAGCAGTACTTC	TRBV5-1	-	many	TRBJ2-7
CSARGHRGNYGYTF	TGCAGTGCTAGAGGACACAGGGGAAACTATGGCTACACCTTC	TRBV20-1	TRBD1	few	TRBJ1-2
CSVEGGTGGEKLFF	TGCAGCGTTGAAGGAGGAACAGGGGGAGAAAAACTGTTTTTT	TRBV29-1	TRBD1	many	TRBJ1-4
CSAGRGPGYEQYF	TGCAGTGCTGGGAGAGGGCCCGGCTACGAGCAGTACTTC	TRBV20-1	-	many	TRBJ2-7
CASSLRASGNSPLHF	TGTGCCAGCAGTTTAAGGGCATCAGGCAATTCACCCCTCCACTTT	TRBV12-3/TRBV12-4	-	few	TRBJ1-6
CAISESTAGNTEAFF	TGTGCCATCAGTGAGTCTACGGCAGGGAACACTGAAGCTTTCTTT	TRBV10-3	-	few	TRBJ1-1
CASSPDRGNEKLFF	TGTGCCAGCAGTCCTGACAGGGGTAATGAAAAACTGTTTTTT	TRBV12-3/TRBV12-4	TRBD1	many	TRBJ1-4
CASSRSFNQPQHF	TGTGCCAGCAGTCGATCGTTCAATCAGCCCCAGCATTTT	TRBV12-3/TRBV12-4	-	many	TRBJ1-5
CASSLAPMLTNGYTF	TGTGCCAGCAGCTTAGCTCCGATGCTAACTAATGGCTACACCTTC	TRBV7-2	-	many	TRBJ1-2
CASSLRQGALGTEAFF	TGTGCCAGCAGCCTGAGACAGGGGGCGTTGGGCACTGAAGCTTTCTTT	TRBV7-6	TRBD1	many	TRBJ1-1
CATSDRISYGYTF	TGTGCCACCAGCGACAGAATCTCCTATGGCTACACCTTC	TRBV15	-	many	TRBJ1-2
CATSRDLLAGTGELFF	TGTGCCACCAGCAGAGATCTCCTAGCGGGAACCGGGGAGCTGTTTTTT	TRBV15	TRBD2	many	TRBJ2-2